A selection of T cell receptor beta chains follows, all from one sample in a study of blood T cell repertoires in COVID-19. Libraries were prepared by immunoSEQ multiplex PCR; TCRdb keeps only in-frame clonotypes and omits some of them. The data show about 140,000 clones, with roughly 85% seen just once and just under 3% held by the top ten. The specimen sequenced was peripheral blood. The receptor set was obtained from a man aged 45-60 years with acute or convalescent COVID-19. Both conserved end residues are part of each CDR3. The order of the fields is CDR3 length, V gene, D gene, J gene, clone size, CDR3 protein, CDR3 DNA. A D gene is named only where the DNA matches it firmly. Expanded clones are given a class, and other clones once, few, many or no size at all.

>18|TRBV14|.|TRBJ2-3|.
CASSQDYPQAGLSDTQYF
TGTGCCAGCAGCCAAGATTATCCCCAGGCGGGGTTGTCAGATACGCAGTATTTT
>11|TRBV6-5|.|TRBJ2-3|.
CASSYSRAQYF
TGTGCCAGCAGTTACTCTCGGGCGCAGTATTTT
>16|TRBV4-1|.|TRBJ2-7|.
CASSRTVDGGGYEQYF
TGCGCCAGCAGCCGTACGGTCGACGGAGGTGGCTACGAGCAGTACTTC
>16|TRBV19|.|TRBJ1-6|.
CASSIGAGADNSPLHF
TGTGCCAGTAGTATAGGGGCAGGGGCGGATAATTCACCCCTCCACTTT
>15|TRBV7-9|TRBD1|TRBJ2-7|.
CASSFADRGHYEQYF
TGTGCCAGCAGCTTCGCGGACAGGGGCCATTACGAGCAGTACTTC
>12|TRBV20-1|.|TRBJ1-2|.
CSASGSSYGYTF
TGCAGTGCTAGTGGGAGTTCCTATGGCTACACCTTC
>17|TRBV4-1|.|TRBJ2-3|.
CASSLTHRPESTDTQYF
TGCGCCAGCAGCCTAACCCACAGACCCGAAAGCACAGATACGCAGTATTTT
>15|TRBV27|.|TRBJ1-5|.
CASSLSRVFNQPQHF
TGTGCCAGCAGTTTATCCAGGGTGTTCAATCAGCCCCAGCATTTT
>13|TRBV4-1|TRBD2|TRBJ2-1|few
CASSHPYGGGQFF
TGCGCCAGCAGCCATCCCTATGGGGGGGGTCAGTTCTTC
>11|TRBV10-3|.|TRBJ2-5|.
CAISAGETQYF
TGTGCCATCTCGGCGGGAGAGACCCAGTACTTC
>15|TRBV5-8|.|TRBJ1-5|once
CASSPGLYSNQPQHF
TGTGCCAGCAGCCCCGGGTTGTATAGCAATCAGCCCCAGCATTTT
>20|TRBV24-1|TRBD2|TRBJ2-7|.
CATITLPGLAAVAHSYEQYF
TGTGCCACCATCACTCTTCCGGGACTAGCGGCTGTAGCTCACTCCTACGAGCAGTACTTC
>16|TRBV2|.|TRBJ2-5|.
CASSDGTQPFRETQYF
TGTGCCAGCAGTGACGGGACTCAGCCCTTCAGAGAGACCCAGTACTTC
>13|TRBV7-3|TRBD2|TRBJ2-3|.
CASSPSGGDTQYF
TGTGCCAGCAGTCCCAGCGGGGGGGATACGCAGTATTTT
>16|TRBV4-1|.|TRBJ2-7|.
CASSQEAPGLAYEQYF
TGCGCCAGCAGCCAAGAAGCCCCGGGACTCGCCTACGAGCAGTACTTC
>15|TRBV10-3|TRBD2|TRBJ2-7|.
CAISDKRERSYEQYF
TGTGCCATCAGTGATAAGCGGGAGCGATCGTACGAGCAGTACTTC
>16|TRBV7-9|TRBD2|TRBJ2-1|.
CASSHLGLAGYNEQFF
TGTGCCAGCAGCCACCTCGGACTAGCGGGCTACAATGAGCAGTTCTTC
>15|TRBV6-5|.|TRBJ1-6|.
CASSYSQGQDSPLHF
TGTGCCAGCAGTTACTCTCAGGGTCAAGATTCACCCCTCCACTTT
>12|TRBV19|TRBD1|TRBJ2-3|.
CASSNRGDTQYF
TGTGCCAGTAGTAACAGGGGAGATACGCAGTATTTT
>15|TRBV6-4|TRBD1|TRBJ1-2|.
CASSDSGTEDYGYTF
TGTGCCAGCAGTGACTCCGGGACAGAGGACTATGGCTACACCTTC
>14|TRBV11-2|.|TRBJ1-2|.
CASSLGTSDYGYTF
TGTGCCAGCAGCTTAGGGACATCAGACTATGGCTACACCTTC
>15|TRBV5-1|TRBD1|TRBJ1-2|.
CASRQPGQRSYGYTF
TGCGCCAGCAGACAACCGGGACAGAGGTCCTATGGCTACACCTTC
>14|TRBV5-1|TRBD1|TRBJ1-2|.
CASSSGQGGYGYTF
TGCGCCAGCAGCTCTGGACAGGGGGGCTATGGCTACACCTTC
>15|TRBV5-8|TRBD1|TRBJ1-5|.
CASSLWGQPDQPQHF
TGTGCCAGCAGCTTGTGGGGACAGCCGGACCAGCCCCAGCATTTT
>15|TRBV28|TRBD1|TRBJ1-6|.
CASRRDRGLNSPLHF
TGTGCCAGCAGGCGGGACAGGGGGCTCAATTCACCCCTCCACTTT
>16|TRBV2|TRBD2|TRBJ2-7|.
CASSDQLGGVSYEQYF
TGTGCCAGCAGCGACCAACTGGGGGGGGTCTCCTACGAGCAGTACTTC
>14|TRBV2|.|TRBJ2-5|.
CASSEQRRVETQYF
TGTGCCAGCAGTGAGCAGCGGAGGGTGGAGACCCAGTACTTC
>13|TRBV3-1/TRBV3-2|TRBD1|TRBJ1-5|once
CASSRDRRQPQHF
TGTGCCAGCAGCCGGGACAGGAGACAGCCCCAGCATTTT
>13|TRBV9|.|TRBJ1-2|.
CASRGGSDYGYTF
TGTGCCAGCAGAGGGGGTTCGGACTATGGCTACACCTTC
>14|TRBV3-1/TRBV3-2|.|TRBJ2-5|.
CASSHPWLAETQYF
TGTGCCAGCAGCCATCCGTGGCTAGCGGAGACCCAGTACTTC
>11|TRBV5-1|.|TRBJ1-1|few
CASSAGTQAFF
TGCGCCAGCAGTGCTGGGACTCAAGCTTTCTTT
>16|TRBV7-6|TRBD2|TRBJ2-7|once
CASSAESTSGIYEQYF
TGTGCCAGCAGCGCCGAATCGACTAGCGGGATCTACGAGCAGTACTTC
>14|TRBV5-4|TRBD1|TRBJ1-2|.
CASSPDREAEGYTF
TGTGCCAGCAGCCCAGACAGGGAAGCGGAGGGCTACACCTTC
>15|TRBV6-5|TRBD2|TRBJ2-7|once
CASKGLAGGSNEQYF
TGTGCCAGCAAGGGACTAGCGGGAGGTTCGAACGAGCAGTACTTC
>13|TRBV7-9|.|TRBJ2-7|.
CASSLVSGYEQYF
TGTGCCAGCAGCTTAGTATCGGGCTACGAGCAGTACTTC
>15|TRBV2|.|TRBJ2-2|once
CASSEAGGARGELFF
TGTGCCAGCAGTGAAGCTGGGGGGGCGCGCGGGGAGCTGTTTTTT
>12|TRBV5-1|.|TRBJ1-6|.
CASSRDRSPLHF
TGCGCCAGCAGCCGAGACAGATCACCCCTCCACTTT
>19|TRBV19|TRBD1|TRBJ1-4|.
CASSIFVLAGGTGGEKLFF
TGTGCCAGTAGTATATTTGTTTTGGCAGGGGGCACGGGGGGTGAAAAACTGTTTTTT
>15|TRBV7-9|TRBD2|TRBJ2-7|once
CASSLSGLAGSEQYF
TGTGCCAGCAGTCTCTCGGGACTAGCGGGGTCAGAGCAGTACTTC
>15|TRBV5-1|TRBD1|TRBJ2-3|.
CASSLGQGITDTQYF
TGCGCCAGCAGCTTAGGACAGGGCATCACAGATACGCAGTATTTT
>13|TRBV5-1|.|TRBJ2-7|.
CASSEITTYEQYF
TGCGCCAGCAGCGAAATTACAACCTACGAGCAGTACTTC
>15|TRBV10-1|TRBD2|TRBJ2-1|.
CASSEETSGRNEQFF
TGCGCCAGCAGTGAAGAGACTAGCGGGAGAAATGAGCAGTTCTTC
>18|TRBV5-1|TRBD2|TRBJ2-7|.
CASSLATTTTSGPYEQYF
TGCGCCAGCAGCTTGGCTACTACCACGACTAGCGGTCCCTACGAGCAGTACTTC
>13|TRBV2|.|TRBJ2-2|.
CASREDGTGELFF
TGTGCCAGCAGGGAAGACGGGACCGGGGAGCTGTTTTTT
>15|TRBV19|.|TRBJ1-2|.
CASSIGGTTPYGYTF
TGTGCCAGTAGTATTGGTGGGACAACCCCCTATGGCTACACCTTC
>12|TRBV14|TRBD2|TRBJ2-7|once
CASSHPSGVEYF
TGTGCCAGCAGCCACCCGAGCGGGGTAGAGTACTTC
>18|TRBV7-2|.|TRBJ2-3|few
CASSLGLFGRGSTDTQYF
TGTGCCAGCAGCTTAGGTTTATTCGGGCGGGGTAGCACAGATACGCAGTATTTT
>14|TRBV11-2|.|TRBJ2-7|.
CASSPEWGEYEQYF
TGTGCCAGCAGCCCTGAGTGGGGAGAATACGAGCAGTACTTC
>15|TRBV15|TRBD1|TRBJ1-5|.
CATKRDRGLNQPQHF
TGTGCCACCAAAAGGGACAGGGGACTCAATCAGCCCCAGCATTTT
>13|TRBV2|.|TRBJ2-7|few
CASSEGQRYEQYF
TGTGCCAGCAGTGAGGGACAAAGATACGAGCAGTACTTC
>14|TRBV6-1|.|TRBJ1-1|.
CASSELWGVTEAFF
TGTGCCAGCAGTGAACTTTGGGGGGTCACTGAAGCTTTCTTT
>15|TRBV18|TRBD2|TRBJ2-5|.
CASSPLGGTQETQYF
TGTGCCAGCTCACCCCTGGGAGGGACGCAAGAGACCCAGTACTTC
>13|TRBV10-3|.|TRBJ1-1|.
CAIRGPGNTEAFF
TGTGCCATCAGGGGGCCAGGGAACACTGAAGCTTTCTTT
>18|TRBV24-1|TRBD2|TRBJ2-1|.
CATSDPLQTSGHYNEQFF
TGTGCCACCAGTGATCCGCTGCAGACTAGCGGACACTACAATGAGCAGTTCTTC
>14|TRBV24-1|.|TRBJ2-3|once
CATSDLRGTDTQYF
TGTGCCACCAGTGATTTGCGGGGGACAGATACGCAGTATTTT
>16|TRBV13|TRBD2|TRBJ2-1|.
CASSLAGGGAYNEQFF
TGTGCCAGCAGCTTAGCGGGCGGGGGGGCCTACAATGAGCAGTTCTTC
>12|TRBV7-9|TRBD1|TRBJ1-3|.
CASVVQGVTIYF
TGTGCCAGCGTTGTCCAGGGGGTCACCATATATTTT
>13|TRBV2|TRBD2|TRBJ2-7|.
CASLRGEAYEQYF
TGTGCCAGCTTGCGGGGGGAAGCCTACGAGCAGTACTTC
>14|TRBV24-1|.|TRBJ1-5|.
CATSEAGGNQPQHF
TGTGCCACCAGTGAAGCAGGGGGCAATCAGCCCCAGCATTTT